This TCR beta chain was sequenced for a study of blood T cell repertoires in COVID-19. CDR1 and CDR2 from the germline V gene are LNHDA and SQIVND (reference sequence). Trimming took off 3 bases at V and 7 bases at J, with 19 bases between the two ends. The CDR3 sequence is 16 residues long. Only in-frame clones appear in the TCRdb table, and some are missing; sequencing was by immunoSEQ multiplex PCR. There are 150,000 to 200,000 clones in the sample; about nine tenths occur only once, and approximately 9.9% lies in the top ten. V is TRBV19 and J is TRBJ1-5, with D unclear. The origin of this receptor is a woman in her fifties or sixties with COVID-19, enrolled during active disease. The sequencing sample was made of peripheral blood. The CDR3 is CASSMARRGYEQPQHF. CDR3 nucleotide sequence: TGTGCCAGTAGTATGGCGAGAAGAGGGTACGAACAGCCCCAGCATTTT.